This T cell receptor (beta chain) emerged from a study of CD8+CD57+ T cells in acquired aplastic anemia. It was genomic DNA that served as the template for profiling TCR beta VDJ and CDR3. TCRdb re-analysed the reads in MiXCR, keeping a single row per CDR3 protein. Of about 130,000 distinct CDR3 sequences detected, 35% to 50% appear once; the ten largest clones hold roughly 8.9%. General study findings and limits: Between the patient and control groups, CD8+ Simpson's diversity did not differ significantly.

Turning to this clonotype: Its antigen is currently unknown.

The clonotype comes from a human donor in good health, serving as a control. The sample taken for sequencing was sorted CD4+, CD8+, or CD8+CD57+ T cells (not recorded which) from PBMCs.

The CDR3 sequence: CASSFSGGSDTQYF. In nucleotides, the CDR3 is TGTGCCAGCAGCTTTAGCGGGGGGTCAGATACGCAGTATTTT. This sequence joins TRBV2 and TRBJ2-3; TRBD2 aligns across 10 bases. This CDR3 spans 14 amino acids. V was clipped by 6 bases and J by 4 bases; unmatched bases: 4. Germline V CDR1 and CDR2: SNHLY, FYNNEI.